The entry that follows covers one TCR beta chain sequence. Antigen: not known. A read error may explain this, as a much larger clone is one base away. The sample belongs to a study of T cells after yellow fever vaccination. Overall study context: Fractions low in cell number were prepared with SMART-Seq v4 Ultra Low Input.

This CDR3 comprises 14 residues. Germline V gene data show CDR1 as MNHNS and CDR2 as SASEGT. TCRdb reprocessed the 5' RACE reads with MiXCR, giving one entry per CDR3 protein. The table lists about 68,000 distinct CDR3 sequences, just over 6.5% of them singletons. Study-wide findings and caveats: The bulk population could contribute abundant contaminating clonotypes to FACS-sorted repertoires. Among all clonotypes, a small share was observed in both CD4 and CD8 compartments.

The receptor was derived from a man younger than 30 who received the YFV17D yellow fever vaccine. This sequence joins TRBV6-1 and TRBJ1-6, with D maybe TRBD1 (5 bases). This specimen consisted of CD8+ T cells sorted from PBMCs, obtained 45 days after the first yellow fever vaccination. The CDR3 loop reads CASRWGTANSPFHF. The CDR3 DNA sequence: TGTGCCAGCAGATGGGGGACGGCTAATTCACCCTTCCACTTT.